This entry is about one TCR beta chain. Antigen: not known. Produced via immunoSEQ multiplex PCR; TCRdb's table is partial and in-frame only. The sample consists of fewer than 250,000 clones, approximately 85% of them appearing once. This sample was included in a study of cytomegalovirus exposure and HLA in healthy donors. Germline assignment: CDR1 MGHDK and CDR2 SYGVNS. This CDR3 has 18 amino acids. V was trimmed by 4 bases and J by 0 bases, leaving 16 bases between them. Whole-study results and caveats: There were some public TCRs occurring in many donors, but most TCR sequences were rare.

The chain uses TRBV25-1 and TRBJ2-6, with D maybe TRBD1 (5 bases). Sequenced material: PBMCs. The receptor was derived from a woman aged 18 to 35 in good health and CMV-seronegative. The CDR3 spells CASSANVWTLSGANVLTF. The CDR3 nucleotides read TGTGCCAGCAGTGCCAACGTTTGGACACTCTCTGGGGCCAACGTCCTGACTTTC.